One sample yielded the 9 T cell receptor beta chains listed below, sequenced in a study of cytomegalovirus exposure and HLA in healthy donors. In the PCR, 60 Vbeta and 13 Jbeta primers were used. Produced via immunoSEQ multiplex PCR; TCRdb's table is partial and in-frame only. The table includes 150,000 to 180,000 clones, around 68% detected once. The sample was PBMCs. The receptors shown here come from a man under 40 in good health and CMV-seronegative.

The chain uses TRBV10-3 and TRBJ2-7, with 7 bases that match TRBD2. The CDR3 totals 17 residues. Germline-derived CDR1 and CDR2 are ENHRY and SYGVKD. The V segment lost 0 bases and the J segment 3 bases; nucleotides outside the gene matches: 11. The CDR3 DNA is TGTGCCATCAGTGAGTCGAGAGGAAAAGGGACTATCTACGAGCAGTACTTC. Translation: CAISESRGKGTIYEQYF.

In its sample, this clone was seen a few times. V is TRBV30 and J is TRBJ2-3, with 7 positions matching TRBD2. The CDR3 sequence is 16 residues long. With V trimmed by 0 bases and J by 0 bases, 6 bases remained unmatched. From germline, CDR1 is GTSNPN and CDR2 SVGIG (reference sequence). CDR3 DNA sequence: TGTGCCTGGAGTGTAGTTTCTAGCGGAAGCACAGATACGCAGTATTTT. Translation: CAWSVVSSGSTDTQYF.

CDR3 in DNA: TGCGCCAGCAGCAAAGACAGTTCAACTAATGAAAAACTGTTTTTT. Its translation: CASSKDSSTNEKLFF. The chain couples TRBV5-1 to TRBJ1-4; maybe TRBD1 (5 bases). This CDR3 spans 15 amino acids. The germline V gene has CDR1 SGHRS and CDR2 YFSETQ. The ends were cut back, 4 bases at V and 0 bases at J, with 10 bases in the middle.

The CDR3 DNA follows: TGTGCCAGCAGTGAACGGAGATCTGCCGGGGAGCTGTTTTTT. Its protein product is CASSERRSAGELFF. J is TRBJ2-2 and V is TRBV6-1, with D uncertain. The ends were cut back, 2 bases at V and 6 bases at J, with 10 bases in the middle. The length of the CDR3 is 14 residues. The germline gives CDR1 MNHNS, CDR2 SASEGT.

The V gene is TRBV9, the J gene TRBJ2-5; D is perhaps TRBD2 (5 bases). V lost 8 bases, J lost 0 bases, and 17 bases lay in between. Germline V lookup: CDR1 SGDLS, CDR2 YYNGEE. The CDR3 sequence is 15 residues long. The CDR3 nucleotides are TGTGCCAGTACAAAGACGGCGACTAACCAAGAGACCCAGTACTTC. This codes for CASTKTATNQETQYF.

Only one count was recorded for this clone. The rearrangement joins TRBV7-3 to TRBJ1-6; 8 positions agree with TRBD1. The CDR3 sequence is 15 residues long. Germline V gene sequence: CDR1 SGHTA, CDR2 FQGTGA. V gave up 2 bases and J gave up 9 bases; unmatched junction bases: 6. The CDR3 region has the DNA TGTGCCAGCAGCTTACTGGGACAGGCAGGTTCACCCCTCCACTTT. It yields the protein CASSLLGQAGSPLHF.

The sample holds a few counts of this clone. V gene TRBV7-6 combines with J gene TRBJ2-3; 11 bases are a match to TRBD1. The CDR3 consists of 16 residues. After removal of 4 bases from V and 0 bases from J, the junction contained 3 bases not matched to a gene. Germline V gene data show CDR1 as SGHVS and CDR2 as FNYEAQ. CDR3 sequence: CASSYGQGASTDTQYF. In DNA form, the CDR3 reads TGTGCCAGCAGCTACGGACAGGGGGCTAGCACAGATACGCAGTATTTT.

The rearrangement uses TRBV6-1 and TRBJ1-5; D perhaps matches TRBD1 (5 bases). CDR3 length: 14 residues. From germline, CDR1 is MNHNS and CDR2 SASEGT. V dropped 7 bases and J dropped 5 bases, with 15 bases sitting between them. CDR3 loop: CASTDLGGYQPQHF. The CDR3 DNA is TGTGCCAGCACAGATTTGGGGGGATATCAGCCCCAGCATTTT.

The genes are TRBV19 and TRBJ2-1, with TRBD1 matching 9 bases. V lost 5 bases, J lost 5 bases, and 7 bases stayed unmatched. CDR1 and CDR2 from the germline V gene are LNHDA and SQIVND (reference sequence). The CDR3 covers 15 residues. The DNA of the CDR3 is TGTGCCAGTAGTCCGGGGACAGGGTCGGACAATGAGCAGTTCTTC. Translated, it gives CASSPGTGSDNEQFF. Based on the CDR3 plus reference TRBV19 and TRBJ2-1, the full variable domain is DGGITQSPKYLFRKEGQNVTLSCEQNLNHDAMYWYRQDPGQGLRLIYYSQIVNDFQKGDIAEGYSVSREKKESFPLTVTSAQKNPTAFYLCASSPGTGSDNEQFFGPGTRLTVL.